The 21 T cell receptor beta chains below all came from one sample that was sequenced in a study of cytomegalovirus exposure and HLA in healthy donors. PCR primers comprised 60 Vbeta and 13 Jbeta primers. Sequenced by immunoSEQ multiplex PCR; TCRdb stores in-frame clones only, minus some. The repertoire holds under 200,000 clones, under 80% seen once, with approximately 3.4% in the top ten. The specimen sequenced was PBMCs. The origin of the receptors is a female donor in good health and CMV-seronegative.

The CDR3 is CASSLSGISNQPQHF. The CDR3 DNA reads as TGTGCCAGCAGTCTTTCCGGGATCTCTAATCAGCCCCAGCATTTT. The V call is TRBV28, the J call TRBJ1-5; no firm D call. This CDR3 comprises 15 residues. With 5 bases removed from V and 4 bases from J, the gap between germline ends came to 15 bases. Germline V gene data show CDR1 as MDHEN and CDR2 as SYDVKM.

The chain employs TRBV9 and TRBJ2-2, with TRBD1 matching 10 bases. With 4 bases clipped from V and 5 bases from J, the junction kept 11 bases outside the gene matches. Germline values: CDR1 SGDLS, CDR2 YYNGEE. The CDR3 extends over 17 amino acids. In DNA form, the CDR3 reads TGTGCCAGCAGCCGCTTCGGGACAGGGGTCGGAACCGGGGAGCTGTTTTTT. Translated, it gives CASSRFGTGVGTGELFF.

The chain combines TRBV14 with TRBJ2-5, with D perhaps matching TRBD2 (5 bases). The germline V gene has CDR1 SGHDN and CDR2 FVKESK. Deletions cut 1 base from V and 4 bases from J, with 10 bases between. There are 14 residues in the CDR3. The CDR3 bases are TGTGCCAGCAGCCAAGCGGGGTCGGGAGAGACCCAGTACTTC. It encodes CASSQAGSGETQYF.

The rearrangement links TRBV7-3 to TRBJ2-5; 10 bases are a match to TRBD1. CDR1 is SGHTA and CDR2 is FQGTGA in the germline V gene. The CDR3 length is 19 residues. V lost 1 base to trimming and J lost 1 base; unmatched junction nucleotides: 12. CDR3 nucleotide sequence: TGTGCCAGCAGCTTAATTGGGGGGGTGGGACAGGGGCCCCAAGAGACCCAGTACTTC. Translating it yields CASSLIGGVGQGPQETQYF.

The table lists this clone with a few counts. The CDR3 loop is CASKEGGDEQFF. The CDR3 DNA reads as TGTGCCAGCAAGGAAGGGGGGGATGAGCAGTTCTTC. This chain connects TRBV6-1 to TRBJ2-1; D possibly corresponds to TRBD2 (7 bases). Germline CDR1 and CDR2: MNHNS and SASEGT. The length of the CDR3 is 12 residues. The V end lost 7 bases, the J end lost 8 bases, and 12 bases lay between the germline ends.

V and J are TRBV4-1 and TRBJ1-1; the match to TRBD1 covers 11 bases. Germline-derived CDR1 and CDR2 are MGHRA and YSYEKL. Trimming removed 5 bases from V and 4 bases from J; junction bases left unmatched: 3. The CDR3 runs 14 residues. CDR3 protein: CASSLGQGGTEAFF. The CDR3 DNA reads as TGCGCCAGCAGCTTGGGACAGGGGGGCACTGAAGCTTTCTTT.

This clone turned up a few times. The chain carries TRBV29-1 and TRBJ1-2; D is possibly TRBD1 (6 bases). Germline assignment: CDR1 SQVTM and CDR2 ANQGSEA. The ends were cut back, 8 bases at V and 4 bases at J, with 14 bases in the middle. CDR3 length: 12 amino acids. CDR3 in amino acids: CSSEGGTYGYTF. As DNA, the CDR3 is TGCAGCTCAGAGGGGGGGACCTATGGCTACACCTTC.

V gene TRBV4-1 combines with J gene TRBJ2-1; unclear D gene. The germline V gene has CDR1 MGHRA and CDR2 YSYEKL. V was clipped by 0 bases and J by 5 bases, with 14 bases between them. The length of the CDR3 is 16 residues. The CDR3 nucleotides are TGCGCCAGCAGCCAAGAATTAGCAGAAGTAAACAATGAGCAGTTCTTC. Translation gives CASSQELAEVNNEQFF.

The V call is TRBV11-3, the J call TRBJ2-2, with TRBD2 as a possible D gene (5 bases). The germline gives CDR1 SGHNT, CDR2 YENEEA. Trimming removed 3 bases at V and 3 bases at J, with 8 bases between. The CDR3 spans 14 residues. Here the CDR3 reads CASSFEGYTGELFF. The CDR3 DNA reads as TGTGCCAGCAGCTTCGAGGGTTACACCGGGGAGCTGTTTTTT.

The J gene is TRBJ2-5, the V gene TRBV30, with 7 bases identical to TRBD1. With the DNA end fitting TRBJ2-7 better, the J assignment may be wrong. The CDR3 is 12 residues long. CDR1 and CDR2 from the germline V gene are GTSNPN and SVGIG (reference sequence). The CDR3 loop reads CAWSHRGHEQYF. CDR3 in DNA: TGTGCCTGGAGTCACAGGGGACACGAGCAGTACTTC.

The rearrangement joins TRBV12-2 to TRBJ1-5. TRBV12-2 has pseudogene status. CDR3 length: 15 amino acids. The CDR3 region has the DNA TGTGCAAGTCGCTTAGGGGGGGGAGGAAATCAGCCCCAGCATTTT. Its translation: CASRLGGGGNQPQHF.

The rearrangement joins TRBV4-3 to TRBJ2-3, with 8 bases aligning to TRBD2. This CDR3 spans 15 amino acids. V shed 3 bases, J shed 6 bases, and the junction held 8 bases outside the gene matches. Germline CDR1 and CDR2: LGHNA and YSLEER. The CDR3 DNA follows: TGCGCCAGCAGCCAGAGGGCGGGGGGCCCGGATACGCAGTATTTT. This codes for CASSQRAGGPDTQYF.

The rearrangement joins TRBV6-1 to TRBJ2-6; D not resolved. Trimming removed 1 base at V and 3 bases at J, with 4 bases between. The germline CDR1 and CDR2 sequences are MNHNS and SASEGT. The CDR3 covers 14 residues. The CDR3 bases are TGTGCCAGCAGTGAAGTATATGGGGCCAACGTCCTGACTTTC. Its translation is CASSEVYGANVLTF.

This chain joins TRBV29-1 and TRBJ1-2, with D hard to call. The CDR3 sequence is 11 residues long. Looked up from germline, CDR1 is SQVTM and CDR2 is ANQGSEA. Trimming removed 8 bases at V and 5 bases at J, with 12 bases between. CDR3 sequence (DNA): TGCAGCTTCCGCGGCGGGTATGGCTACACCTTC. Its translation: CSFRGGYGYTF.

The CDR3 spells CASSTGGRVETQYF. The DNA for the CDR3 is TGTGCCAGTAGTACCGGGGGGAGGGTGGAGACCCAGTACTTC. The rearrangement uses TRBV19 and TRBJ2-5; TRBD2 aligns across 7 bases. V shed 4 bases and J 5 bases; nucleotides not matched to a gene: 7. The CDR3 is 14 residues long. In germline, CDR1 is LNHDA, CDR2 SQIVND (reference sequence).

The rearrangement joins TRBV7-3 to TRBJ2-1, with D possibly being TRBD2 (6 bases). The germline CDR1 and CDR2 sequences are SGHTA and FQGTGA. The CDR3 contains 15 residues. Trimming left V 1 base short and J 7 bases short, with 14 bases between. CDR3 region: CASSLNPGVVNEQFF. The DNA for the CDR3 is TGTGCCAGCAGCTTAAACCCGGGAGTAGTTAATGAGCAGTTCTTC.

The chain couples TRBV7-5 to TRBJ2-4; TRBD2, the table's D call, lacks a check against the DNA. TRBV7-5 represents a pseudogene. This CDR3 has 17 amino acids. The CDR3 sequence: CARAGGVQTLAKNIQYF. Written as DNA, the CDR3 is TGTGCCAGAGCCGGAGGTGTTCAAACCCTAGCCAAAAACATTCAGTACTTC.

The rearrangement uses TRBV19 and TRBJ1-2; 10 bases are a match to TRBD1. The CDR3 is made up of 13 amino acids. Germline V gene data show CDR1 as LNHDA and CDR2 as SQIVND (reference sequence). With 7 bases clipped from V and 5 bases from J, the junction kept 4 bases outside the gene matches. The CDR3 bases are TGTGCCAGTATGACAGGGGGCGGGTATGGCTACACCTTC. Amino acid sequence: CASMTGGGYGYTF.

This sequence joins TRBV6-1 and TRBJ2-1; 15 nucleotides align to TRBD2. Germline CDR1 MNHNS, CDR2 SASEGT. After removal of 8 bases from V and 7 bases from J, the junction contained 3 bases not matched to a gene. The CDR3 totals 14 residues. Here the CDR3 reads CASLGTSGGNEQFF. The CDR3 DNA reads as TGTGCCAGCCTTGGGACTAGCGGGGGGAATGAGCAGTTCTTC.

V and J are TRBV5-6 and TRBJ1-1; D might be TRBD1 (6 bases). The CDR3 is made up of 17 amino acids. Trimming took 0 bases from V and 5 from J, leaving 20 bases between them. Germline CDR1 is SGHDT and CDR2 is YYEEEE. This CDR3 reads CASSLDRGTGLRTEAFF. CDR3 sequence (DNA): TGTGCCAGCAGCTTGGATCGGGGTACAGGGTTAAGGACTGAAGCTTTCTTT.

The chain is built from TRBV6-6 and TRBJ2-7, with 11 bases fitting TRBD2. The CDR3 totals 14 residues. V was clipped by 6 bases and J by 2 bases; unmatched bases: 3. Germline CDR1 MNHNY, CDR2 SVGAGI (reference sequence). CDR3: CASSNSGRAYEQYF. The CDR3 DNA follows: TGTGCCAGCAGCAATAGCGGGAGGGCCTACGAGCAGTACTTC.